This passage covers 16 T cell receptor beta chains from one sample sequenced in a study of T-cell memory formation after mild COVID-19. TCRdb called the 5' RACE reads again in MiXCR, with one record for every CDR3 protein. The sample lists roughly 100,000 distinct CDR3 sequences, approximately 13% seen once, with around 25% in the top ten. The sample was PBMCs or a T cell subset sorted from them (not recorded which). Receptors were obtained from an adult woman who had mild COVID-19 (a few samples of this study predate the infection). Cell type and time point are not known.

CDR3 sequence (DNA): TGTGCCAGCAGCCCAGGACAGGGACCAACGACCCAGTACTTC. This sequence encodes CASSPGQGPTTQYF. The V call is TRBV27, the J call TRBJ2-5; 8 nucleotides agree with TRBD1. The CDR3 covers 14 residues. V dropped 6 bases and J dropped 7; count of bases not matched to a gene: 10. Germline CDR1 is MNHEY and CDR2 is SMNVEV (reference sequence).

V usage is TRBV6-2 or TRBV6-3 and J usage is TRBJ2-1; a possible D gene is TRBD1 (5 bases). Germline CDR1 reads MNHEY; CDR2 reads SVGEGT. This CDR3 is 13 amino acids long. V was clipped by 2 bases and J by 5 bases, with 7 bases between them. In nucleotides, the CDR3 is TGTGCCAGCAGTTACGGGGCTCACAATGAGCAGTTCTTC. As protein: CASSYGAHNEQFF.

This chain joins TRBV9 and TRBJ1-2; D unclear. The CDR3 is 12 amino acids. The ends were cut back, 3 bases at V and 6 bases at J, with 9 bases in the middle. Germline assignment: CDR1 SGDLS and CDR2 YYNGEE. CDR3 nucleotide sequence: TGTGCCAGCAGCGGGGCAGAAGATGGCTACACCTTC. This gives the protein CASSGAEDGYTF.

At least ten counts were recorded for this clonotype. This chain uses TRBV7-3 with TRBJ2-7; 11 nucleotides match TRBD1. Germline trimming cut 6 bases from V and 6 bases from J; bases unmatched to any gene: 16. Germline V gives CDR1 SGHTA, CDR2 FQGTGA. This CDR3 region has 17 residues. In DNA, the CDR3 is TGTGCCAGCAGTCTGAAGTCCGGGGACAGGGGGTTTGGCGAGCAGTACTTC. It is translated as CASSLKSGDRGFGEQYF.

V is TRBV15 and J is TRBJ2-2; D might be TRBD1 (5 bases). Germline CDR1 reads LNHNV; CDR2 reads YYDKDF (reference sequence). The V and J ends lost 0 bases and 5 bases respectively, with 7 bases between them. This CDR3 comprises 14 residues. CDR3 residues: CATSRDRVTGELFF. CDR3 coding DNA: TGTGCCACCAGCAGAGACAGGGTGACCGGGGAGCTGTTTTTT.

This clonotype was detected a few times. The J gene is TRBJ1-1, the V gene TRBV29-1; 10 bases match TRBD1. The V gene end was trimmed by 7 bases and the J gene end by 4 bases; junction bases not matched to a gene: 6. Per germline, CDR1 SQVTM and CDR2 ANQGSEA. The CDR3 covers 13 residues. The CDR3 is CSAPGQGSTEAFF. Written as DNA, the CDR3 is TGCAGCGCGCCGGGACAGGGGTCCACTGAAGCTTTCTTT. Filled out from reference TRBV29-1 and TRBJ1-1, the complete variable domain reads SAVISQKPSRDICQRGTSLTIQCQVDSQVTMMFWYRQQPGQSLTLIATANQGSEATYESGFVIDKFPISRPNLTFSTLTVSNMSPEDSSIYLCSAPGQGSTEAFFGQGTRLTVV.

The chain recombines TRBV4-3 with TRBJ2-7; 8 nucleotides align to TRBD2. The CDR3 consists of 15 residues. The trim removed 0 bases at V and 3 bases at J, leaving 4 bases unmatched. Germline V lookup: CDR1 LGHNA, CDR2 YSLEER. CDR3 protein: CASSQDQRGIYEQYF. CDR3 DNA: TGCGCCAGCAGCCAAGACCAGCGGGGGATCTACGAGCAGTACTTC.

This chain links TRBV7-6 with TRBJ1-2, with D perhaps matching TRBD1 (5 bases). Germline lookup yields CDR1 SGHVS and CDR2 FNYEAQ. The CDR3 contains 14 residues. V was cut by 1 base and J by 6 bases, with 12 bases left in between. The CDR3 bases are TGTGCCAGCAGCTTAGGGGGGGGAAACCATGGCTACACCTTC. Protein product: CASSLGGGNHGYTF.

There are a few counts of this clonotype. V usage is TRBV7-8 and J usage is TRBJ2-1, with TRBD1 matching over 11 bases. CDR3 length: 15 amino acids. The germline V gene has CDR1 SGHVS and CDR2 FQNEAQ. Trimming at V came to 3 bases and at J to 8 bases, leaving 6 bases not matched to a gene. CDR3 loop: CASSLVGTGGDEQFF. The CDR3 bases are TGTGCCAGCAGCTTGGTCGGGACAGGGGGAGATGAGCAGTTCTTC.

There are a few counts of this clonotype. The chain links TRBV5-5 to TRBJ2-7; D assignment may be TRBD1 or TRBD2 (6 bases each). Trimming took 3 bases from V and 5 from J, leaving 15 bases between them. Germline assignment: CDR1 SGHKS and CDR2 YYEKEE (reference sequence). The CDR3 length is 14 residues. The CDR3 here is CASSWGAGYDEQYF. CDR3 coding DNA: TGTGCCAGCAGCTGGGGGGCAGGGTACGACGAGCAGTACTTC.

This chain links TRBV5-1 with TRBJ1-6, with D perhaps TRBD1 (5 bases). CDR1 is SGHRS and CDR2 is YFSETQ in the germline V gene. CDR3 length: 16 amino acids. Between the trimmed V and J ends, which lost 0 bases and 9 bases, there was a span of 16 bases. The DNA for the CDR3 is TGCGCCAGCAGCTTGGAGTTGAGGGGCGCCGGTTCACCCCTCCACTTT. It specifies CASSLELRGAGSPLHF.

This clonotype was detected only a few times. The chain recombines TRBV5-1 with TRBJ2-2, with 9 bases that match TRBD1. This CDR3 comprises 19 residues. Germline CDR1 reads SGHRS; CDR2 reads YFSETQ. V shed 0 bases, J shed 2 bases, and the junction held 11 bases outside the gene matches. The CDR3 loop is CASSLAVAWDRDNTGELFF. CDR3 in DNA: TGCGCCAGCAGCTTGGCCGTAGCGTGGGACAGGGATAACACCGGGGAGCTGTTTTTT.

This clonotype was recorded only once. J is TRBJ1-2 and V is TRBV19, with TRBD1 matching over 7 bases. The CDR3 loop spans 15 amino acids. After removal of 6 bases from V and 3 bases from J, the junction contained 10 bases not matched to a gene. Per the germline V gene, CDR1 is LNHDA and CDR2 is SQIVND (reference sequence). The CDR3 coding sequence is TGTGCCAGTAGCCGGGACAGCGAAAGTTACTATGGCTACACCTTC. Translation gives CASSRDSESYYGYTF.

This clonotype occurred many times. This rearrangement joins TRBV6-5 to TRBJ2-3, with 7 bases matching TRBD1. Germline V gives CDR1 MNHEY, CDR2 SVGAGI. The CDR3 totals 16 residues. After removal of 5 bases from V and 4 bases from J, the junction contained 12 bases not matched to a gene. The DNA of the CDR3 is TGTGCCAGCAGTCAATCGTCACAGGGGAGAGCAGATACGCAGTATTTT. Translation gives CASSQSSQGRADTQYF.

V usage is TRBV7-9 and J usage is TRBJ1-3; D gene uncertain. Germline lookup yields CDR1 SEHNR and CDR2 FQNEAQ (reference sequence). Trimming took 6 bases from V and 1 from J, leaving 13 bases between them. There are 15 residues in the CDR3. CDR3: CASRDGRTSGNTIYF. The CDR3 DNA is TGTGCCAGCAGAGACGGGAGGACTTCTGGAAACACCATATATTTT.

The chain employs TRBV4-3 and TRBJ1-5; no clear D. CDR1 and CDR2 from the germline V gene are LGHNA and YSLEER. The ends were cut back, 4 bases at V and 1 base at J, with 8 bases in the middle. This CDR3 has 14 amino acids. CDR3 amino acids: CASSPTDSNQPQHF. CDR3 nucleotide sequence: TGCGCCAGCAGCCCGACCGACAGCAATCAGCCCCAGCATTTT.